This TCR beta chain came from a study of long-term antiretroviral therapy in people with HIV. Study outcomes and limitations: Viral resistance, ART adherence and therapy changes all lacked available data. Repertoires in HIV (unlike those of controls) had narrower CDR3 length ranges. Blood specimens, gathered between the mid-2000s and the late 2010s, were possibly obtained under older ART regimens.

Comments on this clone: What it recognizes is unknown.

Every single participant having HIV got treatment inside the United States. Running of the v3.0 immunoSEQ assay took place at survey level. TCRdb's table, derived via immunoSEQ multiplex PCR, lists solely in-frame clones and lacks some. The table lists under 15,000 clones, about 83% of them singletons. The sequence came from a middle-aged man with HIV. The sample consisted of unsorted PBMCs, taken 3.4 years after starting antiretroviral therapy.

The CDR3 region has the DNA TGTGCCAGCAGCGTAGAGGTCAGTCACACCGGGGAGCTGTTTTTT. It specifies CASSVEVSHTGELFF. J is TRBJ2-2 and V is TRBV9; D unclear. Trimming took off 0 bases at V and 3 bases at J, with 9 bases between the two ends. The CDR3 sequence is 15 residues long. CDR1 SGDLS and CDR2 YYNGEE come from the germline V gene.